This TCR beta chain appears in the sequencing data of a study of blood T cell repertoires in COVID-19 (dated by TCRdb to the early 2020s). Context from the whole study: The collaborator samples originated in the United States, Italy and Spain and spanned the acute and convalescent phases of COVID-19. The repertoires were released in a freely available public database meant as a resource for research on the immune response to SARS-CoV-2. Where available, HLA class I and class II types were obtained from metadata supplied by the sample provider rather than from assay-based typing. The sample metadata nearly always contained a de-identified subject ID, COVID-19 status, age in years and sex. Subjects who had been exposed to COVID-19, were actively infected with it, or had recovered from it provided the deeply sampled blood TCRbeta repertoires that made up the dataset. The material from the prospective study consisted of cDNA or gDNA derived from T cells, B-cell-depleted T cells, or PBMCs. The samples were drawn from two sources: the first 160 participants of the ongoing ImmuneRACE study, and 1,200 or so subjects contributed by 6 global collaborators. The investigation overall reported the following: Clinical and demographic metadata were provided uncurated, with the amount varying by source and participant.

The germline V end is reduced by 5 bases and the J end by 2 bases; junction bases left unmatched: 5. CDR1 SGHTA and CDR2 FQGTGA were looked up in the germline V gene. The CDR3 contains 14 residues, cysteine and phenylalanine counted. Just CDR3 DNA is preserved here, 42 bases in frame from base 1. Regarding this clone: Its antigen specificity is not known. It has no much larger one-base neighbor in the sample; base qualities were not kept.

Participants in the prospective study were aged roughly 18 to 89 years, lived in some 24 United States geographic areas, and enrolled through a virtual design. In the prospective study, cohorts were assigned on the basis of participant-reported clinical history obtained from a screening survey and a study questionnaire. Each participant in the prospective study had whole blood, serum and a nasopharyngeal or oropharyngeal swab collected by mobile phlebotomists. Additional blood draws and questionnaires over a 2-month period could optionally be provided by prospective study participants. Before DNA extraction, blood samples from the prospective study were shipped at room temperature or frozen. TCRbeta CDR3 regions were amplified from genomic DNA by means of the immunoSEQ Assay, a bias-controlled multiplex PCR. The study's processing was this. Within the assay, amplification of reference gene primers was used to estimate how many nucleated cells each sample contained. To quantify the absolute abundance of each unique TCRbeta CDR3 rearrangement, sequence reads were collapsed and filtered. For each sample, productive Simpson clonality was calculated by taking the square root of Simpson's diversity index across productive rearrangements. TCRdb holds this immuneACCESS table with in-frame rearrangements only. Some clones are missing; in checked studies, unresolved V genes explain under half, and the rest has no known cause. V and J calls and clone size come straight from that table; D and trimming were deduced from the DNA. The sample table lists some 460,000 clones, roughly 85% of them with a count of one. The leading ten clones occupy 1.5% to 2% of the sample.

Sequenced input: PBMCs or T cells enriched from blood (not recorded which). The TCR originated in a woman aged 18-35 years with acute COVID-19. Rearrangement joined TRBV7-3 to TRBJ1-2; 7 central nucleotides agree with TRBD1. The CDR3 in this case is CASSPSGQNYGYTF. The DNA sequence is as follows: TGTGCCAGCAGCCCATCGGGACAGAACTATGGCTACACCTTC.